These 20 T cell receptor beta chains were all obtained from the same sample, sequenced in a study of CD8 T cells in ankylosing spondylitis. TCRdb reprocessed the 5' RACE reads with MiXCR, giving one entry per CDR3 protein. The data show approximately 500,000 distinct CDR3 sequences, 12% seen once. The antigens these receptors bind are not known. Overall study results and limits: Eight highly homologous variants formed a TCR beta motif that appeared characteristic of ankylosing spondylitis blood.

The sequenced sample was blood, either unsorted or a sorted T cell fraction (not recorded which). The source of these receptors is a male donor with ankylosing spondylitis.

This clonotype was found once. This chain links TRBV7-7 with TRBJ2-1; D is unresolved. CDR3 length: 13 residues. Per the germline V gene, CDR1 is SSHAT and CDR2 is FNYEAQ (reference sequence). V dropped 5 bases and J dropped 5 bases, with 10 bases sitting between them. As DNA, the CDR3 is TGTGCCAGCAGCATTACCAGCCACAATGAGCAGTTCTTC. Its translation is CASSITSHNEQFF.

The table lists this clonotype with a few counts. The chain combines TRBV2 with TRBJ2-1; perhaps TRBD2 as D (5 bases). The CDR3 is made up of 11 amino acids. Trimming stripped 5 bases from V and 8 bases from J, with 7 bases between. Germline values: CDR1 SNHLY, CDR2 FYNNEI. For the CDR3, the DNA is TGTGCCAGCAGTACTAGGTATGAGCAGTTCTTC. Protein sequence: CASSTRYEQFF.

The V call is TRBV20-1, the J call TRBJ2-7; 8 bases are shared with TRBD2. The CDR3 has 14 amino acids. Germline V lookup: CDR1 DFQATT, CDR2 SNEGSKA (reference sequence). The J segment lost 3 bases and the V segment lost 5 bases, leaving 9 bases of the junction unmatched. CDR3 nucleotide sequence: TGCAGTGCTGGCTCTCGGGAGGGATACTACGAGCAGTACGTC. Its translation is CSAGSREGYYEQYV.

This clonotype was seen a few times. The chain combines TRBV11-2 with TRBJ2-5, with TRBD2 matching over 11 bases. The CDR3 is made up of 14 amino acids. From germline, CDR1 is SGHAT and CDR2 FQNNGV. V lost 7 bases to trimming and J lost 6 bases; unmatched junction nucleotides: 7. In DNA, the CDR3 is TGTGCCAGCACCATGGGACTAGCGGTTAAGACCCAGTACTTC. Protein: CASTMGLAVKTQYF. The variable domain in full, with the rest retrieved from reference TRBV11-2 and TRBJ2-5, is EAGVAQSPRYKIIEKRQSVAFWCNPISGHATLYWYQQILGQGPKLLIQFQNNGVVDDSQLPKDRFSAERLKGVDSTLKIQPAKLEDSAVYLCASTMGLAVKTQYFGPGTRLLVL.

This clonotype was observed a handful of times. The rearrangement links TRBV5-1 to TRBJ2-3; 11 bases match TRBD2. Looked up from germline, CDR1 is SGHRS and CDR2 is YFSETQ. The V and J ends lost 4 bases and 5 bases, in that order; junction bases with no gene match: 6. There are 15 residues in the CDR3. The CDR3 bases are TGCGCCAGCAGCGCCCTAGCGGGAGGTTTAGATACGCAGTATTTT. As protein: CASSALAGGLDTQYF.

Only a few counts were recorded for this clonotype. This sequence joins TRBV20-1 and TRBJ2-3; TRBD2 aligns across 8 bases. The CDR3 has 15 residues. J was trimmed by 2 bases and V by 3 bases; bases with no gene match: 7. CDR1 and CDR2 (germline): DFQATT, SNEGSKA (reference sequence). For the CDR3, the DNA is TGCAGTGCTAGTGGTAGCGGGGCGAACACAGATACGCAGTATTTT. It encodes CSASGSGANTDTQYF.

The rearrangement joins TRBV20-1 to TRBJ2-3; 7 nucleotides match TRBD1. The germline V gene encodes CDR1 DFQATT and CDR2 SNEGSKA (reference sequence). Losses at the gene ends were 2 bases for V and 4 bases for J; bases not matched to a gene: 6. The CDR3 contains 14 residues. The CDR3, as DNA: TGCAGTGCTAGATTTAGACAGGGTCCAGATACGCAGTATTTT. Amino acids: CSARFRQGPDTQYF.

This clonotype was observed a few times. The chain is built from TRBV21-1 and TRBJ1-1; the table's D call TRBD1 went unverified against the DNA. TRBV21-1 is a pseudogene locus. This CDR3 has 16 residues. The CDR3 DNA reads TGTGCCAGCAGCAAAGGGGGGACAGCTCGTTACACTGAAGCTTTCTTT. It is translated as CASSKGGTARYTEAFF.

The chain employs TRBV10-3 and TRBJ2-7; possibly TRBD1 for D (6 bases). V was cut by 5 bases and J by 12 bases, with 17 bases left in between. The germline V gene encodes CDR1 ENHRY and CDR2 SYGVKD. This CDR3 is 12 amino acids long. The CDR3 DNA is TGTGCCATCAGTTGGGGCCCAGGGGAGTTGTACTTC. The encoded protein is CAISWGPGELYF.

The rearrangement links TRBV12-5 to TRBJ2-5; a possible D gene is TRBD2 (6 bases). Germline V gives CDR1 LGHNT, CDR2 FRNRAP. V gave up 5 bases and J gave up 4 bases, with 11 bases separating them. The CDR3 is made up of 13 amino acids. The CDR3 spells CASGPGSGETQYF. In DNA, the CDR3 is TGTGCTAGTGGTCCCGGGAGCGGAGAGACCCAGTACTTC.

This clonotype was found a few times. The J gene is TRBJ1-5, the V gene TRBV2; TRBD1 aligns across 7 bases. CDR3 length: 14 residues. Germline trimming cut 3 bases from V and 11 bases from J; bases unmatched to any gene: 10. In germline, CDR1 is SNHLY, CDR2 FYNNEI. The DNA for the CDR3 is TGTGCCAGCAGTGATAGGCAGCCCAGGGGGACCCAGCATTTT. Translation: CASSDRQPRGTQHF.

The chain joins TRBV5-1 to TRBJ1-4, with a weak D call TRBD1 (6 bases). Germline lookup yields CDR1 SGHRS and CDR2 YFSETQ. V lost 3 bases to trimming and J lost 5 bases, with 11 bases between them. The CDR3 spans 14 residues. The CDR3 DNA sequence: TGCGCCAGCAGCTGGACAGCCGGAAATGAAAAACTGTTTTTT. Protein product: CASSWTAGNEKLFF.

As for this clonotype: The final CDR3 position lacks the conserved phenylalanine or tryptophan, pointing to a likely read error. This chain uses TRBV5-1 with TRBJ2-2; no reliable D call. CDR1 and CDR2 from the germline V gene are SGHRS and YFSETQ. This CDR3 contains 11 residues. Between the trimmed V and J ends, which lost 5 bases and 6 bases, there was a span of 5 bases. The CDR3 loop reads CASRESGELFL. CDR3 DNA sequence: TGCGCCAGCAGGGAGTCCGGGGAGCTGTTTCTT.

This clonotype was detected ten times or more. The chain is built from TRBV29-1 and TRBJ1-5; D remains unclear. V lost 4 bases, J lost 3 bases, and 7 bases lay in between. This CDR3 spans 12 amino acids. Germline assignment: CDR1 SQVTM and CDR2 ANQGSEA. The CDR3 DNA follows: TGCAGCGTTGGGGCACTCAATCAGCCCCAGCATTTT. This gives the protein CSVGALNQPQHF. Full variable domain (rest looked up from reference TRBV29-1 and TRBJ1-5): SAVISQKPSRDICQRGTSLTIQCQVDSQVTMMFWYRQQPGQSLTLIATANQGSEATYESGFVIDKFPISRPNLTFSTLTVSNMSPEDSSIYLCSVGALNQPQHFGDGTRLSIL.

The CDR3 DNA follows: TGTGCCAGTAGTATTCACGCAGGACAGACCCAAGAGACCCAGTACTTC. Translating it yields CASSIHAGQTQETQYF. V usage is TRBV19 and J usage is TRBJ2-5; weak D call: TRBD1 (6 bases). Trimming shortened V by 3 bases and J by 1 base, and 15 bases separated the two germline ends. This CDR3 has 16 amino acids. Germline loops: CDR1 LNHDA, CDR2 SQIVND (reference sequence).

The J gene is TRBJ1-1, the V gene TRBV15, with 8 nucleotides matching TRBD1. The CDR3 loop spans 14 amino acids. V trimming: 3 bases; J trimming: 5 bases; junction bases outside the gene matches: 5. The germline gives CDR1 LNHNV, CDR2 YYDKDF (reference sequence). The CDR3 protein is CATSRQGAWTEAFF. The CDR3 bases are TGTGCCACCAGCAGGCAGGGGGCTTGGACTGAAGCTTTCTTT.

V and J are TRBV20-1 and TRBJ2-1; unclear D gene. Germline CDR1 DFQATT, CDR2 SNEGSKA (reference sequence). Trimming removed 0 bases at V and 2 bases at J, with 11 bases between. CDR3 length: 15 amino acids. The CDR3 nucleotides are TGCAGTGCTAGAGATCGCGAAGGACCCTACAATGAGCAGTTCTTC. This sequence encodes CSARDREGPYNEQFF.

This clonotype appeared many times. The chain has TRBV27 and TRBJ2-7, with 8 bases matching TRBD2. This CDR3 contains 16 residues. The V and J ends lost 2 bases and 3 bases, in that order; junction bases with no gene match: 9. Germline assignment: CDR1 MNHEY and CDR2 SMNVEV (reference sequence). CDR3 protein: CASSLRVGSGDYEQYF. CDR3 DNA sequence: TGTGCCAGCAGTTTACGAGTTGGTAGCGGGGACTACGAGCAGTACTTC.

The rearrangement joins TRBV11-2 to TRBJ1-1; maybe TRBD1 (5 bases). Germline V gives CDR1 SGHAT, CDR2 FQNNGV. Trimming took off 5 bases at V and 8 bases at J, with 12 bases between the two ends. The CDR3 is 12 residues long. The CDR3 DNA is TGTGCCAGCAGCACGGGACGCGAGGAAGCTTTCTTT. Amino acid sequence: CASSTGREEAFF.

The chain carries TRBV20-1 and TRBJ2-1; D unresolved. Looked up from germline, CDR1 is DFQATT and CDR2 is SNEGSKA (reference sequence). Deletions cut 3 bases from V and 6 bases from J, with 6 bases between. The length of the CDR3 is 11 residues. The CDR3 DNA reads TGCAGTGCTAGGGAATCCAATGAGCAGTTCTTC. This gives the protein CSARESNEQFF.